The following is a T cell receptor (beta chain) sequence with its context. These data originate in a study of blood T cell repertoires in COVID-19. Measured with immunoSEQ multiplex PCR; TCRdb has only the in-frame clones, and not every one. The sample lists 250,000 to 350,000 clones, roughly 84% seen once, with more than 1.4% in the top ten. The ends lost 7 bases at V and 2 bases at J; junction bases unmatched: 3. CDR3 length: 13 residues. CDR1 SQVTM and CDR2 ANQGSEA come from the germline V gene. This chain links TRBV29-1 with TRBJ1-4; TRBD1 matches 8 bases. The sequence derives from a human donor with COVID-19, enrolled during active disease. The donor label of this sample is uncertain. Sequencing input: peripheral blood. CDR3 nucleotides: TGCAGCGGATCAGGGGGCACTAATGAAAAACTGTTTTTT. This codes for CSGSGGTNEKLFF.